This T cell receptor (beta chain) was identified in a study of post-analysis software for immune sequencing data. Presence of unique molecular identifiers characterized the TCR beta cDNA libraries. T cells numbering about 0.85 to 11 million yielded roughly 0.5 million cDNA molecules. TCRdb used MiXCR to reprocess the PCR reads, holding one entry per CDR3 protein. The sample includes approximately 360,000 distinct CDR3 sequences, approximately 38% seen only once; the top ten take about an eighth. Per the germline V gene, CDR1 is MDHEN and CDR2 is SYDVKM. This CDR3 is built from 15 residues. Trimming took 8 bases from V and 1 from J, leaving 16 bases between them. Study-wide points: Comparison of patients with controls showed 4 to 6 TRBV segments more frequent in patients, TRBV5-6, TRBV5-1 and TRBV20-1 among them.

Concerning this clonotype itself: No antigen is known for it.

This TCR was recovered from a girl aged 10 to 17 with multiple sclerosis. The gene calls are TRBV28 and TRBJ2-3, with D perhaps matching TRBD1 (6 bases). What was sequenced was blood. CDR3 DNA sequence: TGTGCCAGCGGGCCAACAGGGTATGGCACAGATACGCAGTATTTT. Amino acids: CASGPTGYGTDTQYF.